The TCR beta chain described here comes from a study of T cells in Graves' hyperthyroidism and ophthalmopathy. Patients affected by ophthalmopathy presented a Clinical Activity Score of at least 3, a NOSPECS grade of at least 4, and disease duration below 3 months. Reasons for excluding patients were uncontrolled infection, other autoimmune disease, pregnancy or lactation. An approximately 9.4 ml volume of fresh peripheral blood provided the PBMCs. This clonotype was recorded many times. Its antigen is unidentified. The germline CDR1 and CDR2 sequences are MNHNS and SASEGT. J gave up 5 bases and V 6 bases, and 12 bases lay outside the gene matches. The CDR3 totals 15 residues. It was RNA transcripts that yielded the amplified TCR beta CDR3 regions. The HTBI primer set was used in a first-round RT-PCR of the TCR CDR3. TCRdb reanalysed the multiplex PCR reads using MiXCR and keeps one entry per CDR3 protein. In the table there are 400,000 or so distinct CDR3 sequences, around 13% of which are singletons.

General study results and limits: Stable hyperthyroidism and ophthalmopathy were separated using 13 V-J signatures.

Sequences were obtained from blood. This TCR was recovered from a woman in her 30s with Graves' ophthalmopathy. V usage is TRBV6-1 and J usage is TRBJ2-5; the match to TRBD1 covers 7 bases. The CDR3 loop is CASSSPRQGSETQYF. The CDR3 DNA sequence: TGTGCCAGCAGCTCTCCGCGACAGGGCTCGGAGACCCAGTACTTC.